Reported below is one T cell receptor beta chain. TCRdb's copy holds only in-frame clones and misses some; the assay was immunoSEQ multiplex PCR. The table records 85,000 to 100,000 clones, roughly 93% of them present only once. The data belong to a study of Tregs in tolerant kidney transplant recipients. This TCR came from a human donor who received a combined kidney and bone marrow transplant. The input for sequencing was CD4+ T cells from blood, taken before the transplant.

In nucleotides, the CDR3 is TGTGCCAGCAGTTCACTAGCGGGGGGGCCGATTAGCACAGATACGCAGTATTTT. It codes for CASSSLAGGPISTDTQYF. J is TRBJ2-3 and V is TRBV5-4, with TRBD2 matching 13 bases. The CDR3 is made up of 18 amino acids. Germline-derived CDR1 and CDR2 are SGHNT and YYREEE (reference sequence). The V gene end was trimmed by 5 bases and the J gene end by 0 bases; junction bases not matched to a gene: 9. Filled out from reference TRBV5-4 and TRBJ2-3, the complete variable domain reads ETGVTQSPTHLIKTRGQQVTLRCSSQSGHNTVSWYQQALGQGPQFIFQYYREEENGRGNFPPRFSGLQFPNYSSELNVNALELDDSALYLCASSSLAGGPISTDTQYFGPGTRLTVL.